Listed here is a single T cell receptor beta chain. Its antigen is still unknown. The PCR made use of 60 Vbeta and 13 Jbeta primers. Produced via immunoSEQ multiplex PCR; TCRdb's table is partial and in-frame only. The data hold 140,000 or so clones, with less than 85% observed a single time. Unrecorded immune exposure was likely among donors, who were nominally healthy when sampled. These data belong to a study of cytomegalovirus exposure and HLA in healthy donors. Study results and caveats: When presence/absence was analysed, sequencing depth was taken to be roughly uniform across donors. 87-base-pair reads could not separate some V segments, including TRBV6-2 and TRBV6-3. Researchers reported in a later analysis that a missense DCLRE1C variant was tied to TCR beta V- and J-gene trimming.

CDR3 length: 15 amino acids. Trimming left V 4 bases short and J 6 bases short, with 16 bases between. Germline CDR1 and CDR2: MDHEN and SYDVKM. The sample consisted of PBMCs. This chain connects TRBV28 to TRBJ1-5; the D gene is possibly TRBD1 (5 bases). This sequence was found in a man aged 18 to 29 in good health and CMV-seropositive. The DNA of the CDR3 is TGTGCCAGCAGTTGGAGGCTCGGGGGGAGTCAGCCCCAGCATTTT. This encodes CASSWRLGGSQPQHF.